These 6 T cell receptor beta chains were sequenced from one sample in a study of cytomegalovirus exposure and HLA in healthy donors (dated by TCRdb to 2015 to 2018). The library relied on the immunoSEQ multiplex PCR assay. A mixture of 60 forward primers for TCR Vbeta segments and 13 reverse primers for TCR Jbeta segments was used in the multiplex PCR. TCRdb obtained this table from immuneACCESS and retained in-frame rearrangements with V and J assigned. These tables miss some clones; where compared with another copy, unresolved V genes account for less than half of the shortfall, and the remainder is unexplained. The sample table records about 120,000 clones; just over 75% of these occur just once. 13% of the sample is taken by the ten largest. The sample comprised PBMCs. Receptor source: a man younger than 40 in good health and CMV-seropositive.

The chain uses TRBV2 and TRBJ2-1, with D maybe TRBD1 (5 bases). This CDR3 has 18 amino acids. V was trimmed by 7 bases and J by 3 bases, leaving 25 bases between them. The germline V gene has CDR1 SNHLY and CDR2 FYNNEI. The CDR3 here is CASKKSRTRAVFYNEQFF. The CDR3 region has the DNA TGTGCCAGCAAGAAGTCCCGCACCAGGGCCGTCTTCTACAATGAGCAGTTCTTC.

This sequence joins TRBV4-2 and TRBJ2-7; 7 nucleotides align to TRBD1. V lost 0 bases to trimming and J lost 3 bases; unmatched junction nucleotides: 8. This CDR3 has 16 amino acids. Germline assignment: CDR1 LGHNA and CDR2 YNFKEQ. For the CDR3, the DNA is TGTGCCAGCAGCCAAGATAAACGGGACAGAATCTACGAGCAGTACTTC. It specifies CASSQDKRDRIYEQYF.

This clone was seen once. The chain uses TRBV28 and TRBJ2-7; possible D gene TRBD1, 6 bases. The CDR3 contains 13 residues. The germline gives CDR1 MDHEN, CDR2 SYDVKM. V was cut by 9 bases and J by 4 bases, with 16 bases left in between. The CDR3 spells CASGAWTDYEQYF. The DNA for the CDR3 is TGTGCCAGTGGGGCGTGGACAGATTACGAGCAGTACTTC. The whole variable domain, filled in from reference TRBV28 and TRBJ2-7, reads DVKVTQSSRYLVKRTGEKVFLECVQDMDHENMFWYRQDPGLGLRLIYFSYDVKMKEKGDIPEGYSVSREKKERFSLILESASTNQTSMYLCASGAWTDYEQYFGPGTRLTVT.

In this sample, this clone turned up a few times. This chain connects TRBV19 to TRBJ2-7, with D maybe TRBD1 (5 bases). V was trimmed by 5 bases and J by 0 bases, leaving 8 bases between them. The CDR3 loop spans 13 amino acids. Germline loops: CDR1 LNHDA, CDR2 SQIVND (reference sequence). CDR3 loop: CASSYRNSYEQYF. CDR3 nucleotide sequence: TGTGCCAGTAGTTACAGGAACTCCTACGAGCAGTACTTC. Looking up the rest from reference TRBV19 and TRBJ2-7 gives the full variable domain: DGGITQSPKYLFRKEGQNVTLSCEQNLNHDAMYWYRQDPGQGLRLIYYSQIVNDFQKGDIAEGYSVSREKKESFPLTVTSAQKNPTAFYLCASSYRNSYEQYFGPGTRLTVT.

J is TRBJ2-3 and V is TRBV28, with D possibly matching TRBD1 (5 bases). V shed 6 bases and J shed 10 bases, with 11 bases lying between them. Germline-derived CDR1 and CDR2 are MDHEN and SYDVKM. The CDR3 runs 11 residues. CDR3 sequence: CASSRQSAQYF. The CDR3 nucleotides read TGTGCCAGCAGCCGACAGTCCGCGCAGTATTTT. Together with reference TRBV28 and TRBJ2-3, the CDR3 gives the full variable domain: DVKVTQSSRYLVKRTGEKVFLECVQDMDHENMFWYRQDPGLGLRLIYFSYDVKMKEKGDIPEGYSVSREKKERFSLILESASTNQTSMYLCASSRQSAQYFGPGTRLTVL.

This clone was counted a single time. J is TRBJ2-2 and V is TRBV27; tentatively, D is TRBD1 (5 bases). Trimming took off 6 bases at V and 13 bases at J, with 24 bases between the two ends. Per germline, CDR1 MNHEY and CDR2 SMNVEV (reference sequence). This CDR3 spans 15 amino acids. For the CDR3, the DNA is TGTGCCAGCAGCCTCCGGCGGACGGCCCCAAGGGGGCTGTTTTTT. Its protein product is CASSLRRTAPRGLFF.